One T cell receptor (beta chain) is described in this entry. The data are from a study of blood T cell repertoires in COVID-19. Whole-study context: The study drew acute and convalescent COVID-19 samples from the United States, Italy and Spain. PBMCs, B-cell-depleted T cells, or T cells provided the cDNA or gDNA that made up the material.

In the original workflow: Using reference gene primer amplification, nucleated cell counts were estimated. Sequencing was performed with immunoSEQ multiplex PCR; in TCRdb, only in-frame clones are kept and a portion is missing. The V and J calls and the clone size are those of that table, but D and trimming were determined from the DNA. The profile shows about 220,000 clones, around three quarters of them singletons. The ends were cut back, 4 bases at V and 1 base at J, with 7 bases in the middle. The germline V gene encodes CDR1 LGHDT and CDR2 YNNKEL (reference sequence). The CDR3 runs 13 residues. This sequence joins TRBV3-1 (or the pseudogene TRBV3-2) and TRBJ1-1; D gene ambiguous. Sequenced sample: peripheral blood. The receptor was derived from an older woman with acute or convalescent COVID-19. In nucleotides, the CDR3 is TGTGCCAGCAGCCCCCCAGAGAACACTGAAGCTTTCTTT. It encodes CASSPPENTEAFF.